These T cell receptor beta chains were read from a single sample in a study of shared clonotypes between healthy human individuals. Method: immunoSEQ multiplex PCR; TCRdb's copy keeps in-frame clones and lacks some. The sample holds roughly 1,100,000 clones, roughly 70% seen once. Source material: memory CD4+ T cells sorted from blood. Every receptor here comes from a young man in good health. CDR3s include the opening cysteine and the closing phenylalanine or tryptophan. The order of the fields is CDR3 DNA, CDR3 protein, clone size, V gene, D gene, J gene. D genes are given only for firm matches. Size tells how often a clone was seen (once, few, many) or the class of an expanded clone, and some rows leave it out.

cdr3_nt: TGTGCCACCAAGGGGGTACAGGATGAAAAACTGTTTTTT
cdr3_aa: CATKGVQDEKLFF
clone_size: .
v_call: TRBV10-3
d_call: .
j_call: TRBJ1-4

cdr3_nt: TGTGCCAGCTCACCCTCTGCGGGAGGGCCAGATACGCAGTATTTT
cdr3_aa: CASSPSAGGPDTQYF
clone_size: .
v_call: TRBV18
d_call: TRBD2
j_call: TRBJ2-3

cdr3_nt: TGTGCCACCAGCAGAGATTCCGGGGAGCTGTTTTTT
cdr3_aa: CATSRDSGELFF
clone_size: .
v_call: TRBV15
d_call: .
j_call: TRBJ2-2

cdr3_nt: TGTGCCATCAGTGGGCAGGGTGCCTACGAGCAGTACTTC
cdr3_aa: CAISGQGAYEQYF
clone_size: .
v_call: TRBV10-3
d_call: .
j_call: TRBJ2-7

cdr3_nt: TGCGCCAGCAGCTTGGAAAGTGGCGAGCAGTACTTC
cdr3_aa: CASSLESGEQYF
clone_size: .
v_call: TRBV5-1
d_call: .
j_call: TRBJ2-7

cdr3_nt: TGTGCCATCAGTGGCCCCCCGGCGAGGGATGAGCAGTTCTTC
cdr3_aa: CAISGPPARDEQFF
clone_size: .
v_call: TRBV10-3
d_call: .
j_call: TRBJ2-1

cdr3_nt: TGTGCCTGGTCTATTGGAGATACGCAGTATTTT
cdr3_aa: CAWSIGDTQYF
clone_size: .
v_call: TRBV30
d_call: .
j_call: TRBJ2-3

cdr3_nt: TGTGCCAGCAGCCTGGGAGGGGGAAACACCATATATTTT
cdr3_aa: CASSLGGGNTIYF
clone_size: .
v_call: TRBV5-6
d_call: .
j_call: TRBJ1-3

cdr3_nt: TGTGCCAGCAGCTTGGGAACAGGCTCATCAGATACGCAGTATTTT
cdr3_aa: CASSLGTGSSDTQYF
clone_size: .
v_call: TRBV5-4
d_call: .
j_call: TRBJ2-3

cdr3_nt: TGTGCCAGCAGCCGGGGGGCCGTCACAGATACGCAGTATTTT
cdr3_aa: CASSRGAVTDTQYF
clone_size: .
v_call: TRBV11-3
d_call: .
j_call: TRBJ2-3

cdr3_nt: TGTGCCAGCAGTCCGCCGGGGTTCACGAGAGATCAGCCCCAGCATTTT
cdr3_aa: CASSPPGFTRDQPQHF
clone_size: .
v_call: TRBV28
d_call: .
j_call: TRBJ1-5

cdr3_nt: TGCGCCAGCAGCTTGAATCTCGGGGTCGCTGCAGGGTACGAGCAGTACTTC
cdr3_aa: CASSLNLGVAAGYEQYF
clone_size: .
v_call: TRBV5-1
d_call: .
j_call: TRBJ2-7

cdr3_nt: TGTGCCAGCCTAACTAGCGGTGGGGCCAACGTCCTGACTTTC
cdr3_aa: CASLTSGGANVLTF
clone_size: .
v_call: TRBV28
d_call: TRBD2
j_call: TRBJ2-6

cdr3_nt: TGTGCCAGCACCTTAGAATTCGCCCGGGCCTACACAGATACGCAGTATTTT
cdr3_aa: CASTLEFARAYTDTQYF
clone_size: .
v_call: TRBV7-8
d_call: .
j_call: TRBJ2-3

cdr3_nt: TGTGCCAGCAGCCGGGACAGAGATTCACCCCTCCACTTT
cdr3_aa: CASSRDRDSPLHF
clone_size: .
v_call: TRBV5-6
d_call: TRBD1
j_call: TRBJ1-6

cdr3_nt: TGTGCCAGCAGCTTAGGGGACAGCCAGCCCCAGCATTTT
cdr3_aa: CASSLGDSQPQHF
clone_size: .
v_call: TRBV11-1
d_call: TRBD1
j_call: TRBJ1-5

cdr3_nt: TGTGCCAGCAGCCCCAGTCATTGGAGCAATCAGCCCCAGCATTTT
cdr3_aa: CASSPSHWSNQPQHF
clone_size: many
v_call: TRBV6-5
d_call: .
j_call: TRBJ1-5

cdr3_nt: TGTGCCAGCAGTATGACTAGCGGGAGGACGGAGACCCAGTACTTC
cdr3_aa: CASSMTSGRTETQYF
clone_size: .
v_call: TRBV27
d_call: TRBD2
j_call: TRBJ2-5

cdr3_nt: TGTGCCAGTAGTATAAGGACTAGCGGGGGGAGCTCCTACAATGAGCAGTTCTTC
cdr3_aa: CASSIRTSGGSSYNEQFF
clone_size: .
v_call: TRBV19
d_call: TRBD2
j_call: TRBJ2-1

cdr3_nt: TGTGCCATCAGTGAGTCCCCTCAAGAGACCCAGTACTTC
cdr3_aa: CAISESPQETQYF
clone_size: .
v_call: TRBV10-3
d_call: .
j_call: TRBJ2-5

cdr3_nt: TGTGCCAGCAGCTGGGGGAGCAGCAATCAGCCCCAGCATTTT
cdr3_aa: CASSWGSSNQPQHF
clone_size: many
v_call: TRBV7-9
d_call: .
j_call: TRBJ1-5

cdr3_nt: TGTGCCAGCAGTCCAAGAGTAGGGCTCAAGGGGTACGAGCAGTACTTC
cdr3_aa: CASSPRVGLKGYEQYF
clone_size: .
v_call: TRBV27
d_call: .
j_call: TRBJ2-7

cdr3_nt: TGCGCCAGCAGCGTAGCAGGGGACATCACAGATACGCAGTATTTT
cdr3_aa: CASSVAGDITDTQYF
clone_size: .
v_call: TRBV5-1
d_call: .
j_call: TRBJ2-3

cdr3_nt: TGTGCCAGTAGCCCAACCCCGACTGGCACCGGGGAGCTGTTTTTT
cdr3_aa: CASSPTPTGTGELFF
clone_size: .
v_call: TRBV19
d_call: .
j_call: TRBJ2-2

cdr3_nt: TGTGCCAGTAAGGTCTCTGGGGCCAACGTCCTGACTTTC
cdr3_aa: CASKVSGANVLTF
clone_size: .
v_call: TRBV19
d_call: .
j_call: TRBJ2-6

cdr3_nt: TGTGCTAGCAGCTTAGGGTGGACAGATACGCAGTATTTT
cdr3_aa: CASSLGWTDTQYF
clone_size: .
v_call: TRBV7-7
d_call: .
j_call: TRBJ2-3

cdr3_nt: TGTGCCAGCGGGGGACGAGAGGGCTCACCCCTCCACTTT
cdr3_aa: CASGGREGSPLHF
clone_size: .
v_call: TRBV25-1
d_call: .
j_call: TRBJ1-6

cdr3_nt: TGTGCCAGCAGCCAATTGACAGGAAACGAAGCTTTCTTT
cdr3_aa: CASSQLTGNEAFF
clone_size: .
v_call: TRBV2
d_call: .
j_call: TRBJ1-1

cdr3_nt: TGCGCCAGCAGCCAAGATATCTCTAACTATGGCTACACCTTC
cdr3_aa: CASSQDISNYGYTF
clone_size: few
v_call: TRBV4-1
d_call: .
j_call: TRBJ1-2

cdr3_nt: TGTGCCAGCAGGTTTTTCGTTCTGAACACTGAAGCTTTCTTT
cdr3_aa: CASRFFVLNTEAFF
clone_size: .
v_call: TRBV5-8
d_call: .
j_call: TRBJ1-1

cdr3_nt: TGTGCCAGCAGCCCATCGACTAGCGGGAGGTACACGCAGTATTTT
cdr3_aa: CASSPSTSGRYTQYF
clone_size: .
v_call: TRBV7-2
d_call: TRBD2
j_call: TRBJ2-3

cdr3_nt: TGCGCCAGCAGCTTTTTGACAGGGACCTATGGCTACACCTTC
cdr3_aa: CASSFLTGTYGYTF
clone_size: .
v_call: TRBV5-1
d_call: TRBD1
j_call: TRBJ1-2

cdr3_nt: TGTGCCAGCGAGGGGGGGTATAGCAATCAGCCCCAGCATTTT
cdr3_aa: CASEGGYSNQPQHF
clone_size: .
v_call: TRBV6-1
d_call: .
j_call: TRBJ1-5

cdr3_nt: TGTGCCAGCAGTGAAGTTTTCAGGGGCAATCAGTATTTT
cdr3_aa: CASSEVFRGNQYF
clone_size: .
v_call: TRBV6-1
d_call: .
j_call: TRBJ2-3

cdr3_nt: TGTGCCAGCAGTGAATTAGAGTCTGCGGGCGGGATTAATCAGCCCCAGCATTTT
cdr3_aa: CASSELESAGGINQPQHF
clone_size: many
v_call: TRBV6-1
d_call: .
j_call: TRBJ1-5

cdr3_nt: TGTGCCTGGACTCGGAAATCGAACCCTGAAGCTTTCTTT
cdr3_aa: CAWTRKSNPEAFF
clone_size: few
v_call: TRBV30
d_call: .
j_call: TRBJ1-1

cdr3_nt: TGTGCCAGCAGCTTAGGACTAGCGGGCTCCTACGAGCAGTACTTC
cdr3_aa: CASSLGLAGSYEQYF
clone_size: once
v_call: TRBV7-2
d_call: TRBD2
j_call: TRBJ2-7

cdr3_nt: TGTGCCTGGAATGGTGATCGGACTGAAGCTTTCTTT
cdr3_aa: CAWNGDRTEAFF
clone_size: .
v_call: TRBV30
d_call: .
j_call: TRBJ1-1

cdr3_nt: TGTGCCAGCAGCCCTCCCGGGATGAGGGGCTACGAGCAGTACTTC
cdr3_aa: CASSPPGMRGYEQYF
clone_size: .
v_call: TRBV9
d_call: .
j_call: TRBJ2-7

cdr3_nt: TGTGCCAGTAGACACCGAAACACTGAAGCTTTCTTT
cdr3_aa: CASRHRNTEAFF
clone_size: .
v_call: TRBV19
d_call: .
j_call: TRBJ1-1

cdr3_nt: TGTGCCTGGAGTGCCTATGGGACGGGGTTGGGGGAGACCCAGTACTTC
cdr3_aa: CAWSAYGTGLGETQYF
clone_size: .
v_call: TRBV30
d_call: .
j_call: TRBJ2-5

cdr3_nt: TGCGCCAGCAGCTTGGCCGGGACAGACCTTCAAGAGACCCAGTACTTC
cdr3_aa: CASSLAGTDLQETQYF
clone_size: .
v_call: TRBV5-1
d_call: TRBD1
j_call: TRBJ2-5